This entry lists 9 T cell receptor beta chains sequenced from one sample in a study of metastatic and nonmetastatic thyroid tumors. TCRdb ran MiXCR on the PCR reads. The sample has around 7,100 clones, under 35% seen once. Not a single patient had been given any form of treatment at any point before undergoing thyroid surgery. Material for sequencing was adjacent normal tissue. Receptors originate from a female donor with papillary thyroid cancer or a benign thyroid nodule (not recorded which). Some clones in this sample may be carry-over from other donors' samples.

The chain links TRBV20-1 to TRBJ1-2; D perhaps matches TRBD1 (5 bases). Germline V gene lookup returns CDR1 DFQATT and CDR2 SNEGSKA (reference sequence). The CDR3 contains 14 residues. Deletions cut 6 bases from V and 1 base from J, with 15 bases between. DNA of the CDR3: TGCAGTGCAAAGACAGCTACTCTTAACTATGGCTACACCTTC. It yields the protein CSAKTATLNYGYTF.

To note about this clone: Other DNA sequences in the same sample also yield this CDR3. This sequence joins TRBV14 and TRBJ2-7; 11 bases align to TRBD1. Germline V gene sequence: CDR1 SGHDN, CDR2 FVKESK. Trimming removed 2 bases from V and 3 bases from J; junction bases left unmatched: 6. The CDR3 extends over 16 amino acids. CDR3 coding DNA: TGTGCCAGCAGCCAAACTGGGGACAGGGGGTTCTACGAGCAGTACTTC. It is translated as CASSQTGDRGFYEQYF.

This chain joins TRBV6-5 and TRBJ2-7; TRBD2 is a possible D gene (6 bases). This CDR3 has 13 amino acids. Germline-derived CDR1 and CDR2 are MNHEY and SVGAGI. Trimming removed 4 bases at V and 7 bases at J, with 14 bases between. The CDR3 here is CASSWGRELEQYF. In DNA form, the CDR3 reads TGTGCCAGCAGTTGGGGACGGGAGTTGGAGCAGTACTTC.

The genes are TRBV7-2 and TRBJ2-7, with D possibly matching TRBD2 (6 bases). CDR1 and CDR2 from the germline V gene are SGHTA and FQGNSA. This CDR3 is 14 amino acids long. Trimming took 5 bases from V and 2 from J, leaving 13 bases between them. The CDR3 is CASSPSGSPYEQYF. Here the CDR3 DNA reads TGTGCCAGCAGCCCGAGCGGGTCCCCCTACGAGCAGTACTTC.

The table lists this clone with a few counts. This rearrangement joins TRBV28 to TRBJ2-1, with D possibly being TRBD1 or TRBD2 (5 bases each). CDR1 and CDR2 (germline): MDHEN, SYDVKM. V was pared by 6 bases and J by 13 bases, with 16 bases between. This CDR3 has 12 amino acids. The CDR3 sequence: CASRQSGRVQFF. CDR3 bases: TGTGCCAGCAGACAGAGCGGCAGGGTACAGTTCTTC.

This clone rates as medium-sized. The rearrangement links TRBV6-1 to TRBJ2-5, with TRBD1 as a possible D gene (5 bases). Germline V gives CDR1 MNHNS, CDR2 SASEGT. The CDR3 totals 15 residues. Trimming took 6 bases from V and 1 from J, leaving 15 bases between them. CDR3 in amino acids: CASSVYRSAQETQYF. The DNA for the CDR3 is TGTGCCAGCAGCGTATACAGGAGTGCCCAAGAGACCCAGTACTTC.

The genes are TRBV2 and TRBJ2-7; perhaps TRBD2 as D (6 bases). CDR3 length equals 14 residues. The V end was cut by 7 bases, the J end by 4 bases, with 17 bases between. Germline V gene sequence: CDR1 SNHLY, CDR2 FYNNEI. For the CDR3, the DNA is TGTGCCAGCAATTCAGACCGGGACTCGTACGAGCAGTACTTC. It yields the protein CASNSDRDSYEQYF. Based on the CDR3 plus reference TRBV2 and TRBJ2-7, the full variable domain is EPEVTQTPSHQVTQMGQEVILRCVPISNHLYFYWYRQILGQKVEFLVSFYNNEISEKSEIFDDQFSVERPDGSNFTLKIRSTKLEDSAMYFCASNSDRDSYEQYFGPGTRLTVT.

This clone showed up just a few times. The rearrangement uses TRBV9 and TRBJ2-1; a possible D gene is TRBD2 (5 bases). Germline V gene data show CDR1 as SGDLS and CDR2 as YYNGEE. Trimming shortened V by 3 bases and J by 6 bases, and 10 bases separated the two germline ends. The CDR3 is 13 amino acids. CDR3 bases: TGTGCCAGCAGCGACGAGCGGAGCAATGAGCAGTTCTTC. As protein: CASSDERSNEQFF.

This chain uses TRBV7-8 with TRBJ1-1; tentatively, D is TRBD1 (6 bases). Trimming stripped 1 base from V and 10 bases from J, with 13 bases between. CDR1 is SGHVS, CDR2 FQNEAQ, per germline. The CDR3 runs to 13 residues. Here the CDR3 reads CASSLGAGVRAFF. CDR3 coding DNA: TGTGCCAGCAGCTTAGGGGCAGGGGTTAGAGCTTTCTTT.